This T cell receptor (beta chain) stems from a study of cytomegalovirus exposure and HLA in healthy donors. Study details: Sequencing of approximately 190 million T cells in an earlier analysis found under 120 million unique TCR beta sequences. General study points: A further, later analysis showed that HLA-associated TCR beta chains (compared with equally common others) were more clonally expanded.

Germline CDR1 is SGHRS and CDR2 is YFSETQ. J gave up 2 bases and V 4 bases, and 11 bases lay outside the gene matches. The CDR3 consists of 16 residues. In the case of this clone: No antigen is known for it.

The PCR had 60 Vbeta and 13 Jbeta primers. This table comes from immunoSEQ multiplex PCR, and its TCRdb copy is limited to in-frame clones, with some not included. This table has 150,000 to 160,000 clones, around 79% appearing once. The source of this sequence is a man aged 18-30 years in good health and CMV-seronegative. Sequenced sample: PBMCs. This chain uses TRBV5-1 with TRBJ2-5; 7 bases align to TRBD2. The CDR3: CASSLTTGGPQETQYF. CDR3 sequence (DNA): TGCGCCAGCAGCCTAACTACGGGGGGACCTCAAGAGACCCAGTACTTC.